This T cell receptor beta chain was sequenced for a study of CD8+ T cells in alopecia areata. Study at large: Treated patients' severity was scored by percentage of affected scalp area.

Treatment specified: oral pan-JAK inhibitor, 5-10 mg twice daily. Obtained from alopecia areata patients were lesional scalp punch biopsies along with peripheral blood. The V gene's germline CDR1 is MNHEY and CDR2 SVGAGI. V shed 0 bases, J shed 3 bases, and the junction held 5 bases outside the gene matches. The CDR3 contains 16 residues. General study points: Many expanded lesional clones remained in scalp and blood on tofacitinib.

Extracted RNA was reverse transcribed into cDNA, the sequencing template. Assay used: immunoSEQ multiplex PCR; TCRdb lists only in-frame clones, some missing. In the table there are about 180,000 clones, about 53% of which are singletons. For this clone: The target antigen is unknown.

The rearrangement links TRBV6-5 to TRBJ2-7, with 10 bases that match TRBD1. The sequences come from CD8+ T cells sorted from blood, collected at week 24, from a patient treated with tofacitinib. The clonotype was recovered from a human donor with alopecia areata. This chain's CDR3 is CASSYSRDRGGYEQYF. The CDR3, as DNA: TGTGCCAGCAGTTACTCCCGGGACAGGGGAGGCTACGAGCAGTACTTC.